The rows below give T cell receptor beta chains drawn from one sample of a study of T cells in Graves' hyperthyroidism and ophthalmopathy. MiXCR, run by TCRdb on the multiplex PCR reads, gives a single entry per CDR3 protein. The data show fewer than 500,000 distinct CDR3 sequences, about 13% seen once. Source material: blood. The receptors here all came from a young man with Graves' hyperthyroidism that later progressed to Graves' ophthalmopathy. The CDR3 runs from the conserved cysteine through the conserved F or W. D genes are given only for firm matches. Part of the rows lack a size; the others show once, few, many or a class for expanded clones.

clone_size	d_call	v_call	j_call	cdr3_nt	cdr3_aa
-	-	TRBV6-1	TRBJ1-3	TGTGCCAGCAGTGCTGGGTATGCCAACACCATATATTTT	CASSAGYANTIYF
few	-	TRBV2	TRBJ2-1	TGTGCCAGCACCCAACTCGCGGCCCTTTACAATGAGCAGTTCTTC	CASTQLAALYNEQFF
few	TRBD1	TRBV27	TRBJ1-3	TGTGCCAGCAGTTTCGACAGGGCCCCGAGCTCTGGAAACACCATATATTTT	CASSFDRAPSSGNTIYF
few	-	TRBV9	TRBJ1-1	TGTGCCAGCAGCCAAGGGGTCGGGACGCACCGACTTGAAGCTTTCTTT	CASSQGVGTHRLEAFF
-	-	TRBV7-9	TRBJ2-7	TGTGCCAGCAGCTCCTTGGGGGGATGGGGGACCCTCGAGCAGTACTTC	CASSSLGGWGTLEQYF
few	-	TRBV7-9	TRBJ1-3	TGTGCCAGCAGCTTAGTTCCGGCAACCTCTGGAAACACCATATATTTT	CASSLVPATSGNTIYF
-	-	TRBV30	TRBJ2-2	TGTGCCTGGAGTCCTCCGGGGGAGCTGTTTTTT	CAWSPPGELFF
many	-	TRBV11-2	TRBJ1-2	TGTGCCAGCAGCTTATCCGGGACCGCGCAAGGTGGCTACACCTTC	CASSLSGTAQGGYTF
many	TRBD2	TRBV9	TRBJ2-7	TGTGCCAGCAGCGTAGGGGGCGGGGGGGCCCGCGAGCAGTACTTC	CASSVGGGGAREQYF
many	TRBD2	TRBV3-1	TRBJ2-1	TGTGCCAGCAGCGACACTAGCGGGGGGTCTCGCCATGAGCAGTTCTTC	CASSDTSGGSRHEQFF
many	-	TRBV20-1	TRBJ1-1	TGCAGTGCCCTGCACAGTGAAGCTTTCTTT	CSALHSEAFF
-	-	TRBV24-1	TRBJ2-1	TGTGCCACCAGTGATTTGCAGGCCGGTGAGCAGTTCTTC	CATSDLQAGEQFF
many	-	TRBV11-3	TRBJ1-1	TGTGCCAGCAGCCCGACGGAGGCCCCGAACACTGAAGCTTTCTTT	CASSPTEAPNTEAFF
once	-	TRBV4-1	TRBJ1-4	TGCGCCAGCAGCCAACCCGTGTTGGAAAAACTGTTTTTT	CASSQPVLEKLFF
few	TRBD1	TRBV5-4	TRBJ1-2	TGTGCCAGCAGTTTGGACAGGGGGAATGACTATGGCTACACCTTC	CASSLDRGNDYGYTF
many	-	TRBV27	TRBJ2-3	TGTGCCAGCAGTTTAAATCAGGCCAGCACAGATACGCAGTATTTT	CASSLNQASTDTQYF
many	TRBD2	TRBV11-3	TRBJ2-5	TGTGCCAGCAGCTTAGGATACTTAGCGGGGGGTCAAGAGACCCAGTACTTC	CASSLGYLAGGQETQYF
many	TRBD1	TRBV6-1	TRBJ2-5	TGTGCCAGCAGTGGGGACAGGGCGTACCAAGAGACCCAGTACTTC	CASSGDRAYQETQYF
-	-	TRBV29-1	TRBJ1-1	TGCAGCGTTATGAACCCCAACACTGAAGCTTTCTTT	CSVMNPNTEAFF
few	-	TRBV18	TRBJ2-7	TGTGCCAGCTCATCGACGCTGGAGGTCGAGCAGTACTTC	CASSSTLEVEQYF
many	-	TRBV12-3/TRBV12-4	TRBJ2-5	TGTGCCAGCGGCGGGGTCCAAGAGACCCAGTACTTC	CASGGVQETQYF
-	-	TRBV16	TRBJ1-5	TGTGCCAGCAGCCAGGGTATACAGCCCCAGCATTTT	CASSQGIQPQHF
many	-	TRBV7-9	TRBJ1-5	TGTGCCAGCAGCTTAGGTGTGCAGCCCCAGCATTTT	CASSLGVQPQHF
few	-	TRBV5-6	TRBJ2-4	TGTGCCAGCAGCTCCTGGGACGACGACATTCAGTACTTC	CASSSWDDDIQYF
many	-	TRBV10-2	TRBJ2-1	TGCGCCAGGCCCTGCGGGACTCCAGACAATGAGCAGTTCTTC	CARPCGTPDNEQFF
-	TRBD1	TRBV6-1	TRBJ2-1	TGTGCCAGCAACTCTGGACAGGGCGCCTACAATGAGCAGTTCTTC	CASNSGQGAYNEQFF
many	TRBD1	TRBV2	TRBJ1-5	TGTGCCAGCAGAGGACAGGGGGCGCAGCCCCAGCATTTT	CASRGQGAQPQHF
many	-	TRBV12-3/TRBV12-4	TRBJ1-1	TGTGCCAGCAGTTTAAAAAGAAACACTGAAGCTTTCTTT	CASSLKRNTEAFF
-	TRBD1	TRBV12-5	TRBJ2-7	TGTGCTAGTGGTTTGGCCCGACAGGGAAAGGGCTCCTACGAGCAGTACTTC	CASGLARQGKGSYEQYF
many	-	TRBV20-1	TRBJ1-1	TGCAGTGCCCTAACCGACGGGGGGAACACTGAAGCTTTCTTT	CSALTDGGNTEAFF
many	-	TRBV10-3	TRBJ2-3	TGTGCCATCAGTGATATAAAGCGGCCTACAGATACGCAGTATTTT	CAISDIKRPTDTQYF
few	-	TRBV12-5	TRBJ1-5	TGTGCTAGTGGTTTAGCCCGGGACAATCAGCCCCAGCATTTT	CASGLARDNQPQHF
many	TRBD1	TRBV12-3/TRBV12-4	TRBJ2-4	TGTGCCAGCAGCCTACAGGGGACGATTCAGTACTTC	CASSLQGTIQYF
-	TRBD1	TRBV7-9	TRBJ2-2	TGTGCCAGCAGCTCTCCCGGGACAGGGGGCCTTCTCAACACCGGGGAGCTGTTTTTT	CASSSPGTGGLLNTGELFF
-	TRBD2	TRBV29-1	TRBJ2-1	TGCAGCGCTCCGGGACTAGCGGCGGAGGGTGAGCAGTTCTTC	CSAPGLAAEGEQFF
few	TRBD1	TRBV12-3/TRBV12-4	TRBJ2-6	TGTGCCAGCAGGAAGGACAGGGGGGGCTCTGGGGCCAACGTCCTGACTTTC	CASRKDRGGSGANVLTF
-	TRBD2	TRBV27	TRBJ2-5	TGCGCCAGCAGTTTATCAAGTCGGGGAGGGTTCCAAGAGACCCAGTACTTC	CASSLSSRGGFQETQYF
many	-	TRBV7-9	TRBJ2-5	TGTGCCAGCAGCCCCGACTCGCTCCAAACCCAGTACTTC	CASSPDSLQTQYF
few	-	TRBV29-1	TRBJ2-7	TGCAGCGTTGAGGGCGGGTGGGCCGAGCAGTACTTC	CSVEGGWAEQYF
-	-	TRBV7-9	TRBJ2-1	TGTGCCAGCAGCTGGAGGACAGTCGGCTCCTACAATGAGCAGTTCTTC	CASSWRTVGSYNEQFF
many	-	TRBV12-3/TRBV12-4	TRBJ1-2	TGTGCCAGCACATGTCGGGGTTATAACTATGGCTACACCTTC	CASTCRGYNYGYTF
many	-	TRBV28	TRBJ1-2	TGTGCCAGCAGTTCTCCGACACCCTATTATGGCTACACCTTC	CASSSPTPYYGYTF